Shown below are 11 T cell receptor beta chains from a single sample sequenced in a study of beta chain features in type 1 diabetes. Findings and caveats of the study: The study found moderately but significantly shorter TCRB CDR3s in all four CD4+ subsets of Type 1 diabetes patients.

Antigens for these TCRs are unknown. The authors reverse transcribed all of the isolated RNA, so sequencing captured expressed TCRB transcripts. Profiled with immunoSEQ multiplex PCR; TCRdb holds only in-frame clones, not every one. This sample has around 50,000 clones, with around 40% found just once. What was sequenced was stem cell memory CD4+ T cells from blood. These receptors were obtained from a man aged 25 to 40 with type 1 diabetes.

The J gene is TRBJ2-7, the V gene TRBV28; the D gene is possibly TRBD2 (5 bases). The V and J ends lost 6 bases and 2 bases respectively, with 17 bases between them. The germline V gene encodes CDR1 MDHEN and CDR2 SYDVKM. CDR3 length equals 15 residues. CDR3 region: CASSSLREGTYEQYF. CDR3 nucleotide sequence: TGTGCCAGCAGCTCACTTCGGGAAGGGACCTACGAGCAGTACTTC.

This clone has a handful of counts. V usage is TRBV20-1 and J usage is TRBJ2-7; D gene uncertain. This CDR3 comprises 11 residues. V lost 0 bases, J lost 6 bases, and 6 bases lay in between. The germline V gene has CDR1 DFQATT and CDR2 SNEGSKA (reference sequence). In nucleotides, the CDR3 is TGCAGTGCTAGAGATCCCCTCGAGCAGTACTTC. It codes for CSARDPLEQYF.

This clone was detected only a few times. CDR3 in amino acids: CASRTGQNTEAFF. The CDR3 DNA sequence: TGTGCCAGTAGGACGGGACAGAACACTGAAGCTTTCTTT. The V and J genes are TRBV19 and TRBJ1-1; a possible D gene is TRBD1 (6 bases). The V and J ends lost 6 bases and 1 base respectively, with 9 bases between them. Per the germline V gene, CDR1 is LNHDA and CDR2 is SQIVND (reference sequence). CDR3 size: 13 residues.

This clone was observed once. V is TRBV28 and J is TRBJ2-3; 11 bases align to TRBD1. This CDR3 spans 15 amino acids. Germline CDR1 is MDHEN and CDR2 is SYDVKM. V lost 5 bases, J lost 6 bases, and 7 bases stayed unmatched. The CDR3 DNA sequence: TGTGCCAGCAGTCCCCGCCGGGACAGGGGGGATACGCAGTATTTT. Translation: CASSPRRDRGDTQYF.

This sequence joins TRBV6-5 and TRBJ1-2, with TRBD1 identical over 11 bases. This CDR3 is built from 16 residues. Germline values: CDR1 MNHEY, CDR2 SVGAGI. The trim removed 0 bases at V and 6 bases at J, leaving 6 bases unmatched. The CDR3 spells CASSYSIWTGGDGYTF. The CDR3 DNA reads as TGTGCCAGCAGTTACTCGATCTGGACAGGGGGCGATGGCTACACCTTC.

CDR3 loop: CASSARTGNQPQHF. The CDR3 coding sequence is TGTGCCAGTAGTGCCCGGACAGGAAATCAGCCCCAGCATTTT. V gene TRBV19 combines with J gene TRBJ1-5, with TRBD1 identical over 7 bases. From germline, CDR1 is LNHDA and CDR2 SQIVND (reference sequence). V was pared by 5 bases and J by 4 bases, with 5 bases of the junction left unmatched. The CDR3 is 14 residues long.

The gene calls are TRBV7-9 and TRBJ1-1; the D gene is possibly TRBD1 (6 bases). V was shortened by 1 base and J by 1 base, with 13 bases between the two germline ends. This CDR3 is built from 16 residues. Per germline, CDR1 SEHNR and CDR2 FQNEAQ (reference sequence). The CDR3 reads CASSLGNRAQNTEAFF. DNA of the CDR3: TGTGCCAGCAGCTTAGGAAACAGGGCCCAGAACACTGAAGCTTTCTTT.

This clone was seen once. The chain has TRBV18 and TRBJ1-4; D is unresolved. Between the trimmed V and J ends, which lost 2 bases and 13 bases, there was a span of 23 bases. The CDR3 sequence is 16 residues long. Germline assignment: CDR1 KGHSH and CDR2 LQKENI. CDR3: CASSPSGGGPTDGLFF. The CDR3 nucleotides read TGTGCCAGCTCACCAAGCGGCGGAGGCCCGACGGACGGACTGTTTTTT.

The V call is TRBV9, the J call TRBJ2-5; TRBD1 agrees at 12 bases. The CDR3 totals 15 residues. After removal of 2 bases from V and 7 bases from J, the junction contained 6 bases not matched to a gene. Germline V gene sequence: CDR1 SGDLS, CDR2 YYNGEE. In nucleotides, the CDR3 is TGTGCCAGCAGCGTGGGGGACAGGGGGCTGGTGACCCAGTACTTC. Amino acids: CASSVGDRGLVTQYF.

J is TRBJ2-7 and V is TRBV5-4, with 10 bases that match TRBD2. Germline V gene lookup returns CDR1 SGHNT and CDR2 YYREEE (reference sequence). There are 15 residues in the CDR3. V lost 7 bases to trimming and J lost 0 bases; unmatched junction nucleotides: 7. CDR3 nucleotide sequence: TGTGCCAGCTCATTACTAGCGGGAAACTCCTACGAGCAGTACTTC. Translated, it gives CASSLLAGNSYEQYF.

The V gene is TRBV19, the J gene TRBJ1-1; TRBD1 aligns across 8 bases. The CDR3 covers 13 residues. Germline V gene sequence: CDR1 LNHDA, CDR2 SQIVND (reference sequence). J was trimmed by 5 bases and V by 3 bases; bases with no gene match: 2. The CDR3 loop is CASSIDRGTEAFF. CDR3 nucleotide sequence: TGTGCCAGTAGTATCGACAGGGGAACTGAAGCTTTCTTT.